In its sample, the clone carrying this T cell receptor (beta chain) was seen many times. Its antigen is unknown. This entry is derived from a study of neurological immune-mediated disorders. The CDR3 is 13 residues long. Per the germline V gene, CDR1 is SEHNR and CDR2 is FQNEAQ (reference sequence). Trimming stripped 4 bases from V and 2 bases from J, with 9 bases between. Whenever a sequencing run was performed, it yielded over 190 million TCR-beta sequences from 15-18 subjects. TCRdb itself ran the 5' RACE reads through MiXCR, one entry per CDR3 protein. The profile covers more than 50,000 distinct CDR3 sequences, with under 3.5% appearing a single time and roughly 6.6% taken by the ten largest. Study-wide results and caveats: In HTLV-1-associated myelopathy, TCR clonal expansion was greatest, whereas multiple sclerosis had the least, falling below healthy controls.

The rearrangement links TRBV7-9 to TRBJ2-7; D possibly corresponds to TRBD1 (5 bases). What was sequenced was PBMCs. This clonotype originated in a woman in her sixties with multiple sclerosis. This CDR3 reads CASSSTVTYEQYF. CDR3 bases: TGTGCCAGCAGCTCGACAGTTACCTACGAGCAGTACTTC. The variable domain in full, completed from reference TRBV7-9 and TRBJ2-7, reads DTGVSQNPRHKITKRGQNVTFRCDPISEHNRLYWYRQTLGQGPEFLTYFQNEAQLEKSRLLSDRFSAERPKGSFSTLEIQRTEQGDSAMYLCASSSTVTYEQYFGPGTRLTVT.